The rows below give T cell receptor beta chains drawn from one sample of a study of Ad26.COV2.S vaccination and SARS-CoV-2 variants. The table came from immunoSEQ multiplex PCR; TCRdb's copy has only in-frame clones and leaves some out. The table has roughly 420,000 clones, about 88% seen once. Source: peripheral blood, taken in a trial of Ad26.COV2.S vaccine versus placebo. The receptors originated from a person between 18 and 59 years old who received the Ad26.COV2.S COVID-19 vaccine or a placebo. The CDR3 runs from the conserved cysteine through the conserved F or W. A D gene is named only where the DNA matches it firmly. Some rows mark clone size as missing; the rest say once, few, many or name a class of expanded clone.

size	D	V	J	CDR3	DNA
.	.	TRBV4-2	TRBJ2-1	CASSQEGPSNEQFF	TGTGCCAGCAGCCAAGAAGGACCCTCCAATGAGCAGTTCTTC
.	TRBD2	TRBV18	TRBJ2-7	CASSPPGVAGGTYEQYF	TGTGCCAGCTCACCACCGGGAGTAGCGGGGGGGACCTACGAGCAGTACTTC
.	.	TRBV6-5	TRBJ2-7	CASSYWRGGEQYF	TGTGCCAGCAGTTACTGGCGGGGAGGCGAGCAGTACTTC
.	TRBD1	TRBV7-9	TRBJ1-6	CASSPTPGTAQGPLHF	TGTGCCAGCAGCCCCACCCCGGGGACAGCTCAGGGACCCCTCCACTTT
.	TRBD2	TRBV5-1	TRBJ2-3	CASSLVSGRARTTGTDTQYF	TGCGCCAGCAGCTTGGTTAGCGGGAGGGCCCGTACTACTGGCACAGATACGCAGTATTTT
.	.	TRBV7-2	TRBJ1-1	CASSNPRSGAAFF	TGTGCCAGCAGCAACCCCCGGTCGGGGGCAGCTTTCTTT
.	.	TRBV9	TRBJ2-5	CASGGRDQETQYF	TGTGCCAGCGGAGGGCGGGACCAAGAGACCCAGTACTTC
.	TRBD1	TRBV18	TRBJ2-5	CASSRVDRAYQETQYF	TGTGCCAGCTCACGCGTGGACAGGGCATACCAAGAGACCCAGTACTTC
.	.	TRBV5-6	TRBJ2-3	CASSFFRPDTQYF	TGTGCCAGCAGCTTCTTCAGGCCAGATACGCAGTATTTT
.	.	TRBV30	TRBJ1-5	CAWSVRGNQPQHF	TGTGCCTGGAGTGTTCGCGGAAATCAGCCCCAGCATTTT
.	TRBD1	TRBV4-3	TRBJ2-5	CASSQTGRETQYF	TGCGCCAGCAGCCAGACAGGGCGAGAGACCCAGTACTTC
.	.	TRBV6-4	TRBJ2-6	CASSDSPQANVLTF	TGTGCCAGCAGTGACTCCCCGCAAGCCAACGTCCTGACTTTC
.	.	TRBV7-2	TRBJ1-1	CASSPYREGEAFF	TGTGCCAGCAGCCCTTATCGGGAGGGTGAAGCTTTCTTT
.	.	TRBV9	TRBJ1-2	CASSTEEYGYTF	TGTGCCAGCAGCACCGAAGAATATGGCTACACCTTC
.	.	TRBV20-1	TRBJ2-1	CSASRDTQFF	TGCAGTGCTAGCAGGGACACCCAGTTCTTC
.	TRBD2	TRBV4-2	TRBJ2-7	CASSQNSGSTYEQYF	TGTGCCAGCAGCCAAAATAGCGGGTCCACCTACGAGCAGTACTTC
.	.	TRBV9	TRBJ1-5	CASSESPFQPQHF	TGTGCCAGCAGCGAGAGCCCTTTTCAGCCCCAGCATTTT
.	TRBD1	TRBV28	TRBJ1-2	CASTSAGGPMSVTF	TGTGCCAGCACTTCGGCAGGGGGGCCTATGTCGGTCACCTTC
.	.	TRBV19	TRBJ2-5	CASSMAGSQETQYF	TGTGCCAGTAGTATGGCGGGATCTCAAGAGACCCAGTACTTC
.	.	TRBV28	TRBJ1-3	CASSLRIIDSGNTIYF	TGTGCCAGCAGTTTAAGGATTATTGACTCTGGAAACACCATATATTTT
.	.	TRBV3-1/TRBV3-2	TRBJ1-2	CASSHPWVGYTF	TGTGCCAGCAGCCATCCCTGGGTCGGCTACACCTTC
.	TRBD2	TRBV9	TRBJ2-1	CASSATGRERAYNEQFF	TGTGCCAGCAGCGCAACCGGGCGGGAGAGGGCCTACAATGAGCAGTTCTTC
.	.	TRBV9	TRBJ1-1	CASSVGGAKNTEAFF	TGTGCCAGCAGCGTAGGTGGGGCCAAGAACACTGAAGCTTTCTTT
.	TRBD2	TRBV4-2	TRBJ2-3	CASSQAPIGGAEDTQYF	TGTGCCAGCAGCCAAGCCCCGATCGGGGGGGCCGAAGATACGCAGTATTTT
.	TRBD1	TRBV4-3	TRBJ1-6	CASSVDRAYSPLHF	TGCGCCAGCAGTGTTGACAGGGCTTATTCACCCCTCCACTTT
.	.	TRBV24-1	TRBJ2-5	CATSDLFETETQYF	TGTGCCACCAGTGATTTGTTCGAGACGGAGACCCAGTACTTC
.	TRBD1	TRBV19	TRBJ1-2	CASSAWDREDGYTF	TGTGCCAGTAGTGCCTGGGACAGGGAGGACGGCTACACCTTC
.	TRBD1	TRBV14	TRBJ2-1	CASSQDVTGGYNEQFF	TGTGCCAGCAGCCAAGATGTGACAGGGGGCTACAATGAGCAGTTCTTC
.	TRBD2	TRBV19	TRBJ2-4	CASSLRGGAKNIQYF	TGTGCCAGTAGTCTCCGGGGGGGAGCCAAAAACATTCAGTACTTC
few	TRBD1	TRBV19	TRBJ1-2	CASSIPGQGAYGYTF	TGTGCCAGTAGTATCCCGGGACAGGGGGCCTATGGCTACACCTTC
.	TRBD2	TRBV6-5	TRBJ2-7	CASSLGGNEQYF	TGTGCCAGCAGCCTGGGGGGGAACGAGCAGTACTTC
.	.	TRBV6-5	TRBJ2-5	CASSLRRGAGKTQYF	TGTGCCAGCAGCCTACGTAGGGGGGCCGGGAAGACCCAGTACTTC
few	.	TRBV2	TRBJ2-3	CASKGSGSGTDTQYF	TGTGCCAGCAAGGGTTCCGGGAGTGGCACAGATACGCAGTATTTT
.	.	TRBV4-3	TRBJ1-1	CASSQWQVTEAFF	TGCGCCAGCAGCCAATGGCAAGTTACCGAAGCTTTCTTT
.	.	TRBV3-1/TRBV3-2	TRBJ2-2	CASSQEWAGELFF	TGTGCCAGCAGCCAAGAATGGGCCGGGGAGCTGTTTTTT
.	TRBD1	TRBV2	TRBJ1-4	CASRDRDEKLFF	TGTGCCAGCAGGGACAGGGATGAAAAACTGTTTTTT
.	.	TRBV27	TRBJ1-5	CASSGGRGNQPQHF	TGTGCCAGCAGCGGAGGGAGGGGCAATCAGCCCCAGCATTTT
.	TRBD2	TRBV7-2	TRBJ2-7	CASSLRRGGSYEQYF	TGTGCCAGCAGCTTAAGGCGGGGGGGTTCCTACGAGCAGTACTTC
once	TRBD1	TRBV4-3	TRBJ2-4	CASSQAHNRGSIQYF	TGCGCCAGCAGCCAAGCCCACAACAGGGGAAGCATTCAGTACTTC
.	.	TRBV19	TRBJ2-1	CASSIERGGGEQFF	TGTGCCAGTAGTATCGAGCGAGGGGGGGGTGAGCAGTTCTTC